This T cell receptor (beta chain) was obtained from a study of cytomegalovirus exposure and HLA in healthy donors. General observations from the study: In a later analysis, V- and J-gene trimming of beta chains associated with a DCLRE1C missense variant, replicated independently. Data from an earlier analysis indicated that most TCR beta V segments were productive either about 87% or about 30% of the time. A later analysis reportedly identified an Asian-associated ancestry cluster as carrying fewer N-insertions than the roughly 670-donor mean.

About this clone itself: Its antigen is undetermined.

Trimming cost V 0 bases and J 2 bases, with 16 bases left between them. In germline, CDR1 is LNHNV, CDR2 YYDKDF (reference sequence). The CDR3 length is 17 residues. Primers for the PCR totalled 60 Vbeta and 13 Jbeta. Profiling relied on immunoSEQ multiplex PCR, and the TCRdb table lists in-frame clones only, not all of them. This table holds approximately 220,000 clones, 80% to 90% found once. The origin of this receptor is a man younger than 45 in good health and CMV-seronegative. The chain combines TRBV15 with TRBJ1-2; tentative D call: TRBD1 (5 bases). Material: PBMCs. The CDR3 loop is CATSRERPGQLNYGYTF. The DNA for the CDR3 is TGTGCCACCAGCAGAGAGAGGCCAGGGCAGCTCAACTATGGCTACACCTTC.